A selection of T cell receptor beta chains follows, all from one sample in a study of T-cell reconstitution after alpha-beta-depleted transplantation in children. MiXCR, applied by TCRdb to the PCR reads, yields one record per CDR3 protein. The repertoire has hundreds of thousands of distinct CDR3 sequences, about an eighth of them found once; the top ten carry around 0.76%. Source: PBMCs, taken before TCRalphabeta/CD19-depleted stem cell transplant. Receptors were obtained from a girl aged 2 to 9 with congenital amegakaryocytic thrombocytopenia, due to receive a stem cell transplant. The CDR3 runs from the conserved cysteine through the conserved F or W. A D gene is named only where the DNA matches it firmly. Not every row has a clone size; where given, it reads once, few, many or a size class.

TRBJ2-5,few,-,TRBV5-1,CASSLEQSFPETQYF,TGCGCCAGCAGCTTGGAACAGTCCTTCCCAGAGACCCAGTACTTC
TRBJ1-1,-,TRBD1,TRBV7-9,CASSLVDGTATEAFF,TGTGCCAGCAGCTTAGTAGACGGGACAGCCACTGAAGCTTTCTTT
TRBJ2-3,-,-,TRBV7-9,CAGCPRGLGTRGETQYF,TGTGCCGGCTGCCCTCGGGGGCTTGGTACGAGGGGGGAGACGCAGTATTTT
TRBJ2-7,-,-,TRBV7-9,CASSLASAGGYEQYF,TGTGCCAGCAGCTTAGCCTCCGCAGGAGGTTACGAGCAGTACTTC
TRBJ2-7,-,-,TRBV30,CAWSGTTLSYEQYF,TGTGCCTGGAGTGGGACTACTCTCTCCTACGAGCAGTACTTC
TRBJ2-1,few,-,TRBV5-4,CASSLIVQGRNEQFF,TGTGCCAGCAGCTTAATTGTCCAGGGGAGAAATGAGCAGTTCTTC
TRBJ2-7,-,TRBD2,TRBV4-2,CASSQDSGSSYEQYF,TGTGCCAGCAGCCAAGATAGCGGGAGTTCCTACGAGCAGTACTTC
TRBJ2-7,-,-,TRBV5-1,CASSLVSDHEQYF,TGCGCCAGCAGCTTGGTATCGGATCACGAGCAGTACTTC
TRBJ2-2,few,-,TRBV7-8,CASSSTRSTGELFF,TGTGCCAGCAGCTCGACTAGGTCGACCGGGGAGCTGTTTTTT
TRBJ2-1,many,-,TRBV9,CASSVAAAGNEQFF,TGTGCCAGCAGCGTAGCGGCAGCCGGTAATGAGCAGTTCTTC
TRBJ2-7,many,TRBD2,TRBV20-1,CSARVLREGPYEQYF,TGCAGTGCTAGAGTTTTGCGGGAGGGCCCCTACGAGCAGTACTTC
TRBJ1-5,-,-,TRBV5-1,CASSLEGGHGQPQHF,TGCGCCAGCAGCTTGGAAGGGGGGCACGGGCAGCCCCAGCATTTT
TRBJ2-7,many,TRBD1,TRBV28,CASGTGTYEQYF,TGTGCATCCGGGACAGGTACCTACGAGCAGTACTTC
TRBJ2-7,many,-,TRBV20-1,CSAKSTYEQYF,TGCAGTGCTAAGTCTACCTACGAGCAGTACTTC
TRBJ2-1,many,-,TRBV9,CASSVLSGLSSYNEQFF,TGTGCCAGCAGCGTTCTCAGCGGGTTAAGCTCCTACAATGAGCAGTTCTTC
TRBJ2-1,few,TRBD2,TRBV20-1,CSAGTSGVEQFF,TGCAGTGCCGGGACTAGCGGGGTAGAGCAGTTCTTC
TRBJ2-7,few,TRBD2,TRBV30,CAWSVSLAGGGEQYF,TGTGCCTGGAGTGTATCTCTAGCGGGAGGCGGCGAGCAGTACTTC
TRBJ1-1,-,-,TRBV10-3,CATKTGDTEAFF,TGTGCCACAAAAACTGGGGACACTGAAGCTTTCTTT
TRBJ2-1,many,-,TRBV20-1,CSVGARTNEQFF,TGCAGCGTTGGGGCGCGGACCAATGAGCAGTTCTTC
TRBJ2-2,-,TRBD1,TRBV16,CASSQSWTGDTGELFF,TGTGCCAGCAGCCAAAGTTGGACAGGGGACACCGGGGAGCTGTTTTTT
TRBJ1-4,many,-,TRBV7-6,CASSLAGSVKLFF,TGTGCCAGCAGCTTAGCCGGGAGCGTGAAACTGTTTTTT